This entry lists 2 T cell receptor beta chains sequenced from one sample in a study of identifying expanded T cells in peripheral blood. Sequenced by immunoSEQ multiplex PCR; TCRdb stores in-frame clones only, minus some. Of some 78,000 clones in the sample, approximately 84% were seen once. Sequenced sample: blood. The receptors originated from a person aged 18 to 75 in good health.

The rearrangement uses TRBV6-6 and TRBJ1-1, with 9 bases fitting TRBD1. The V gene's germline CDR1 is MNHNY and CDR2 SVGAGI (reference sequence). This CDR3 has 15 residues. J was trimmed by 1 base and V by 0 bases; bases with no gene match: 0. The CDR3 loop reads CASSYSGQGNTEAFF. CDR3 coding DNA: TGTGCCAGCAGTTACTCGGGACAGGGGAACACTGAAGCTTTCTTT.

J is TRBJ1-5 and V is TRBV19; D is perhaps TRBD1 (6 bases). The V end was cut by 3 bases, the J end by 5 bases, with 14 bases between. The CDR3 is 15 amino acids. The germline gives CDR1 LNHDA, CDR2 SQIVND (reference sequence). The CDR3 coding sequence is TGTGCCAGTAGTATGGGGGCCACGGGGGATCAGCCCCAGCATTTT. It codes for CASSMGATGDQPQHF.